This T cell receptor beta chain came from a study of glioma-infiltrating T cells after dendritic cell vaccination. Repertoires were generated with immunoSEQ multiplex PCR, while TCRdb's copy carries only in-frame clones and drops some. The sample shows 95,000 to 110,000 clones, about four fifths of them seen only once. CDR1 and CDR2 (germline): MNHNS, SASEGT. Losses at the gene ends were 10 bases for V and 4 bases for J; bases not matched to a gene: 8. The CDR3 has 13 residues. The clonotype comes from a human donor with glioblastoma. The rearrangement uses TRBV6-1 and TRBJ2-7; 9 positions agree with TRBD1. This specimen consisted of blood, obtained before dendritic cell vaccination. CDR3 DNA sequence: TGTGCCACCCGACCCGGGACAGGGTACGAGCAGTACTTC. Encoded protein: CATRPGTGYEQYF.